The 31 T cell receptor beta chains reported below all come from one sample, sequenced in a study of blood T cell repertoires in COVID-19. TCRdb keeps only in-frame clones here, not all; method: immunoSEQ multiplex PCR. The sample includes around 170,000 clones, roughly 90% of them seen just once. Sample: peripheral blood. Receptor source: a woman aged 70-85 years with acute or convalescent COVID-19.

This chain uses TRBV7-2 with TRBJ2-2; D is undetermined. This CDR3 spans 12 amino acids. CDR1 and CDR2 from the germline V gene are SGHTA and FQGNSA. V was clipped by 2 bases and J by 4 bases, with 2 bases between them. For the CDR3, the DNA is TGTGCCAGCAGCTTACGCACCGGGGAGCTGTTTTTT. Its translation: CASSLRTGELFF.

This clone was observed a handful of times. The CDR3 region has the DNA TGTGCCAGCATCCCCGGCGGGAATCGTTATGGCTACACCTTC. Its protein product is CASIPGGNRYGYTF. This sequence joins TRBV6-2 or TRBV6-3 and TRBJ1-2; no reliable D call. Germline V lookup: CDR1 MNHEY, CDR2 SVGEGT. CDR3 length equals 14 residues. Trimming removed 7 bases at V and 5 bases at J, with 17 bases between.

The rearrangement joins TRBV19 to TRBJ1-1; possibly TRBD1 for D (5 bases). Trimming pared 6 bases from V and 4 bases from J, leaving 9 bases between. The germline CDR1 and CDR2 sequences are LNHDA and SQIVND (reference sequence). The CDR3 totals 12 residues. Written as DNA, the CDR3 is TGTGCCAGTAGCAGGGCGACCACTGAAGCTTTCTTT. This codes for CASSRATTEAFF. The whole variable domain, remainder taken from reference TRBV19 and TRBJ1-1, is DGGITQSPKYLFRKEGQNVTLSCEQNLNHDAMYWYRQDPGQGLRLIYYSQIVNDFQKGDIAEGYSVSREKKESFPLTVTSAQKNPTAFYLCASSRATTEAFFGQGTRLTVV.

The chain carries TRBV6-5 and TRBJ1-4, with D possibly TRBD1 on 5 matching bases. The CDR3 extends over 15 amino acids. Trimming took 5 bases from V and 0 from J, leaving 10 bases between them. Germline V gives CDR1 MNHEY, CDR2 SVGAGI. CDR3 DNA sequence: TGTGCCAGCAGTCCACAGGTGGCAACTAATGAAAAACTGTTTTTT. Its translation is CASSPQVATNEKLFF.

The chain recombines TRBV9 with TRBJ2-3; D may be TRBD2 (6 bases). Germline-derived CDR1 and CDR2 are SGDLS and YYNGEE. V was trimmed by 4 bases and J by 4 bases, leaving 19 bases between them. There are 16 residues in the CDR3. The CDR3 is CASSPAGRRGSDTQYF. The CDR3, as DNA: TGTGCCAGCAGCCCTGCAGGGAGGCGGGGTTCAGATACGCAGTATTTT.

The chain joins TRBV7-9 to TRBJ1-2, with D tentatively TRBD1 (5 bases). The length of the CDR3 is 14 residues. Germline V gives CDR1 SEHNR, CDR2 FQNEAQ (reference sequence). The V and J ends lost 2 bases and 3 bases respectively, with 10 bases between them. CDR3 amino acids: CASSLSGADYGYTF. The CDR3 DNA reads TGTGCCAGCAGCTTATCTGGGGCTGACTATGGCTACACCTTC.

The chain couples TRBV19 to TRBJ2-6, with TRBD1 matching over 7 bases. This CDR3 region has 17 residues. CDR1 is LNHDA and CDR2 is SQIVND in the germline V gene (reference sequence). With 2 bases clipped from V and 1 base from J, the junction kept 5 bases outside the gene matches. The CDR3 is CASSIIGGQSGANVLTF. In nucleotides, the CDR3 is TGTGCCAGTAGTATAATAGGGGGACAGTCTGGGGCCAACGTCCTGACTTTC.

CDR3 protein: CASSSGQGAFYEQYF. In nucleotides, the CDR3 is TGTGCCAGCAGCTCCGGACAGGGGGCGTTCTACGAGCAGTACTTC. V is TRBV5-5 and J is TRBJ2-7; 11 bases line up with TRBD1. V trimming: 3 bases; J trimming: 3 bases; junction bases outside the gene matches: 5. The germline gives CDR1 SGHKS, CDR2 YYEKEE (reference sequence). This CDR3 region has 15 residues.

This clone occurred once. The chain couples TRBV2 to TRBJ2-5; a possible D gene is TRBD2 (6 bases). Germline assignment: CDR1 SNHLY and CDR2 FYNNEI. Trimming cost V 1 base and J 2 bases, with 11 bases left between them. The CDR3 contains 15 residues. CDR3: CASSEGSAGQETQYF. Written as DNA, the CDR3 is TGTGCCAGCAGTGAAGGTTCGGCGGGACAAGAGACCCAGTACTTC.

This clone has a single count. This chain joins TRBV19 and TRBJ1-5, with 11 bases fitting TRBD1. Germline CDR1 reads LNHDA; CDR2 reads SQIVND (reference sequence). J was trimmed by 5 bases and V by 7 bases; bases with no gene match: 4. This CDR3 has 14 residues. As DNA, the CDR3 is TGTGCCAGTAATAAGGACAGGGGGCATCAGCCCCAGCATTTT. Protein product: CASNKDRGHQPQHF.

The V call is TRBV15, the J call TRBJ1-5, with TRBD1 as a possible D gene (5 bases). The CDR3 totals 19 residues. The germline V gene has CDR1 LNHNV and CDR2 YYDKDF (reference sequence). Trimming stripped 0 bases from V and 0 bases from J, with 18 bases between. The DNA of the CDR3 is TGTGCCACCAGCAGAGACCCGACAGATTTGGTTTATAGCAATCAGCCCCAGCATTTT. Translated: CATSRDPTDLVYSNQPQHF.

The rearrangement uses TRBV18 and TRBJ1-1; D may be TRBD1 (5 bases). The CDR3 loop spans 16 amino acids. V lost 1 base, J lost 0 bases, and 12 bases lay in between. Per the germline V gene, CDR1 is KGHSH and CDR2 is LQKENI. The DNA of the CDR3 is TGTGCCAGCTCACCACAAACAGGCCATATGAACACTGAAGCTTTCTTT. It yields the protein CASSPQTGHMNTEAFF.

V gene TRBV5-4 combines with J gene TRBJ2-1; possible D gene TRBD1, 5 bases. CDR1 and CDR2 (germline): SGHNT, YYREEE (reference sequence). The CDR3 contains 12 residues. V dropped 10 bases and J dropped 7 bases, with 15 bases sitting between them. The CDR3 region has the DNA TGTGCCCAAAGTTCAGGGTTTAATGAGCAGTTCTTC. This codes for CAQSSGFNEQFF.

The CDR3 nucleotides read TGTGCCTGGAGTCCCGGGTGGGGGGCCAACGTCCTGACTTTC. Its protein is CAWSPGWGANVLTF. V and J are TRBV30 and TRBJ2-6; D gene unclear. CDR1 is GTSNPN, CDR2 SVGIG, per germline (reference sequence). V was cut by 2 bases and J by 4 bases, with 9 bases left in between. The CDR3 has 14 amino acids. The full variable domain, rest sourced from reference TRBV30 and TRBJ2-6, is SQTIHQWPATLVQPVGSPLSLECTVEGTSNPNLYWYRQAAGRGLQLLFYSVGIGQISSEVPQNLSASRPQDRQFILSSKKLLLSDSGFYLCAWSPGWGANVLTFGAGSRLTVL.

J is TRBJ1-3 and V is TRBV11-2; TRBD1 aligns across 7 bases. CDR3 size: 16 residues. V lost 9 bases and J lost 0; bases outside the gene matches: 11. CDR1 and CDR2 from the germline V gene are SGHAT and FQNNGV. This CDR3 is CASDDPGGRSGNTIYF. CDR3 nucleotides: TGTGCCAGTGATGACCCAGGGGGTCGCTCTGGAAACACCATATATTTT.

The rearrangement uses TRBV7-2 and TRBJ1-6; 11 bases line up with TRBD1. The CDR3 sequence is 14 residues long. Germline CDR1 is SGHTA and CDR2 is FQGNSA. J was trimmed by 10 bases and V by 5 bases; bases with no gene match: 4. CDR3 sequence: CASSRTGGYSPLHF. DNA for the CDR3: TGTGCCAGCAGCCGGACAGGGGGCTACTCACCCCTCCACTTT.

This rearrangement joins TRBV4-1 to TRBJ2-2, with D perhaps TRBD2 (5 bases). From germline, CDR1 is MGHRA and CDR2 YSYEKL. V lost 3 bases and J lost 6, with 11 bases in between. The CDR3 spans 14 residues. The CDR3 is CASSQSGEAGELFF. CDR3 nucleotide sequence: TGCGCCAGCAGCCAGTCCGGGGAAGCCGGGGAGCTGTTTTTT.

The chain joins TRBV28 to TRBJ1-5, with 8 bases fitting TRBD1. CDR1 and CDR2 (germline): MDHEN, SYDVKM. The V segment lost 3 bases and the J segment 7 bases; nucleotides outside the gene matches: 8. The CDR3 has 15 amino acids. CDR3 region: CASSFPTGVQQPQHF. CDR3 nucleotides: TGTGCCAGCAGTTTCCCGACAGGGGTACAACAGCCCCAGCATTTT.

This clone was detected only once. CDR3 nucleotides: TGTGCCAGCCTCGGGTCAGTTGACGAAAAACTGTTTTTT. It translates to CASLGSVDEKLFF. The chain carries TRBV2 and TRBJ1-4, with unresolved D. There are 13 residues in the CDR3. With 8 bases removed from V and 8 bases from J, the gap between germline ends came to 15 bases. The germline V gene has CDR1 SNHLY and CDR2 FYNNEI.

J is TRBJ2-7 and V is TRBV5-1; 7 nucleotides line up with TRBD1. The CDR3 length is 14 residues. Trimming at V came to 1 base and at J to 5 bases, leaving 6 bases not matched to a gene. From germline, CDR1 is SGHRS and CDR2 YFSETQ. CDR3 loop: CASSLRGGVNEQYF. The CDR3 DNA sequence: TGCGCCAGCAGCTTGAGAGGGGGCGTCAACGAGCAGTACTTC.

V gene TRBV18 combines with J gene TRBJ2-1, with 11 bases aligning to TRBD2. Trimming cost V 5 bases and J 6 bases; bases outside gene matches: 6. This CDR3 is 15 amino acids long. The germline V gene has CDR1 KGHSH and CDR2 LQKENI. The CDR3 loop reads CASSLLAGGFNEQFF. The CDR3 nucleotides read TGTGCCAGCTCATTGCTAGCGGGGGGTTTCAATGAGCAGTTCTTC.

The V call is TRBV14, the J call TRBJ2-4, with 7 bases fitting TRBD2. The CDR3 totals 16 residues. The V segment lost 4 bases and the J segment 6 bases; nucleotides outside the gene matches: 12. Germline CDR1 and CDR2: SGHDN and FVKESK. CDR3 in amino acids: CASSPLGPPGGNIQYF. CDR3 nucleotide sequence: TGTGCCAGCAGCCCCCTCGGGCCACCGGGGGGAAACATTCAGTACTTC.

This rearrangement joins TRBV7-3 to TRBJ2-2; 8 bases are shared with TRBD2. The CDR3 sequence is 16 residues long. V gave up 3 bases and J gave up 7 bases; unmatched junction bases: 10. In germline, CDR1 is SGHTA, CDR2 FQGTGA. The CDR3 DNA reads TGTGCCAGCAGCTTGGGAGCGGGAGTTAAGAGCGGGGAGCTGTTTTTT. It encodes CASSLGAGVKSGELFF.

The CDR3 loop is CASSKVTGGFDEQYF. The CDR3 DNA follows: TGTGCCAGCAGCAAGGTAACAGGGGGCTTCGACGAGCAGTACTTC. The chain employs TRBV5-4 and TRBJ2-7, with 9 bases lining up with TRBD1. The germline V gene has CDR1 SGHNT and CDR2 YYREEE (reference sequence). The V gene end was trimmed by 4 bases and the J gene end by 5 bases; junction bases not matched to a gene: 10. There are 15 residues in the CDR3.

J is TRBJ2-3 and V is TRBV25-1; possible D gene TRBD2, 5 bases. The ends were cut back, 8 bases at V and 3 bases at J, with 9 bases in the middle. The CDR3 spans 12 residues. Germline V CDR1 and CDR2: MGHDK, SYGVNS. The CDR3 nucleotides are TGTGCCAGCTCAACGGGGACAGATACGCAGTATTTT. Protein product: CASSTGTDTQYF.

J is TRBJ2-7 and V is TRBV5-5, with TRBD2 as a possible D gene (6 bases). The V gene's germline CDR1 is SGHKS and CDR2 YYEKEE (reference sequence). Trimming shortened V by 0 bases and J by 4 bases, and 14 bases separated the two germline ends. The CDR3 has 15 residues. The CDR3 DNA reads TGTGCCAGCAGCTTGGCCTCGTTGGAGGGTTACGAGCAGTACTTC. It is translated as CASSLASLEGYEQYF.

V is TRBV27 and J is TRBJ1-1, with 12 bases lining up with TRBD1. V was clipped by 4 bases and J by 4 bases; unmatched bases: 1. Germline V gene sequence: CDR1 MNHEY, CDR2 SMNVEV (reference sequence). The CDR3 spans 14 residues. The CDR3 reads CASSWDRGRTEAFF. CDR3 in DNA: TGTGCCAGCAGTTGGGACAGGGGGCGCACTGAAGCTTTCTTT.

The chain combines TRBV10-3 with TRBJ2-2; D uncertain. Germline values: CDR1 ENHRY, CDR2 SYGVKD. The CDR3 consists of 15 residues. Trimming took off 7 bases at V and 1 base at J, with 13 bases between the two ends. DNA of the CDR3: TGTGCCATCAAGCACAGTAGTATGAACACCGGGGAGCTGTTTTTT. It specifies CAIKHSSMNTGELFF.

This rearrangement joins TRBV6-1 to TRBJ1-6; tentative D call: TRBD1 (6 bases). With 3 bases removed from V and 4 bases from J, the gap between germline ends came to 10 bases. The CDR3 consists of 15 residues. Germline V gene data show CDR1 as MNHNS and CDR2 as SASEGT. CDR3 loop: CASSDDRWYNSPLHF. The DNA of the CDR3 is TGTGCCAGCAGTGACGACAGGTGGTATAATTCACCCCTCCACTTT.

This clone is a singleton in its sample. This chain links TRBV19 with TRBJ1-5, with D unresolved. CDR1 LNHDA and CDR2 SQIVND come from the germline V gene (reference sequence). V was pared by 9 bases and J by 9 bases, with 15 bases between. The CDR3 is made up of 12 amino acids. The CDR3 here is CASSVPRRPQHF. Here the CDR3 DNA reads TGTGCCAGCAGTGTACCCCGCAGGCCCCAGCATTTT.

The chain has TRBV2 and TRBJ1-1; D perhaps matches TRBD1 (5 bases). V was pared by 6 bases and J by 1 base, with 9 bases between. The CDR3 consists of 13 residues. Germline assignment: CDR1 SNHLY and CDR2 FYNNEI. The CDR3 DNA reads TGTGCCAGCAGGGACACCTGGAACACTGAAGCTTTCTTT. The encoded protein is CASRDTWNTEAFF.